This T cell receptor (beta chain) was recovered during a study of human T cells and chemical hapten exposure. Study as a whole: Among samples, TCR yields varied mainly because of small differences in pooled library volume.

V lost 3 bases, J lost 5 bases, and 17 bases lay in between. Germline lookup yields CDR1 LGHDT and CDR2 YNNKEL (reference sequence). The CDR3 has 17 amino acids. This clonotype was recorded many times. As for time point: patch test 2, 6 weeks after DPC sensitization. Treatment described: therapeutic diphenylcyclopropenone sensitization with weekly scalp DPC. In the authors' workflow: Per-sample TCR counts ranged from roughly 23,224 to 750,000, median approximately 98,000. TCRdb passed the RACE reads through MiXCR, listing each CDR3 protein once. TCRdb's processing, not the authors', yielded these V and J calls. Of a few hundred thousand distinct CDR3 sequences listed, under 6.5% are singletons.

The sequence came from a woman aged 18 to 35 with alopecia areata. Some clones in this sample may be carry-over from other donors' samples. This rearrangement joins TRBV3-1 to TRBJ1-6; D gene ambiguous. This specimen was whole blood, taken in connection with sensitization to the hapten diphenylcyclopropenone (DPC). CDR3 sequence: CASSHNPGGDNNSPLHF. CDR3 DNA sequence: TGTGCCAGCAGCCACAACCCCGGCGGAGATAATAATTCACCCCTCCACTTT.